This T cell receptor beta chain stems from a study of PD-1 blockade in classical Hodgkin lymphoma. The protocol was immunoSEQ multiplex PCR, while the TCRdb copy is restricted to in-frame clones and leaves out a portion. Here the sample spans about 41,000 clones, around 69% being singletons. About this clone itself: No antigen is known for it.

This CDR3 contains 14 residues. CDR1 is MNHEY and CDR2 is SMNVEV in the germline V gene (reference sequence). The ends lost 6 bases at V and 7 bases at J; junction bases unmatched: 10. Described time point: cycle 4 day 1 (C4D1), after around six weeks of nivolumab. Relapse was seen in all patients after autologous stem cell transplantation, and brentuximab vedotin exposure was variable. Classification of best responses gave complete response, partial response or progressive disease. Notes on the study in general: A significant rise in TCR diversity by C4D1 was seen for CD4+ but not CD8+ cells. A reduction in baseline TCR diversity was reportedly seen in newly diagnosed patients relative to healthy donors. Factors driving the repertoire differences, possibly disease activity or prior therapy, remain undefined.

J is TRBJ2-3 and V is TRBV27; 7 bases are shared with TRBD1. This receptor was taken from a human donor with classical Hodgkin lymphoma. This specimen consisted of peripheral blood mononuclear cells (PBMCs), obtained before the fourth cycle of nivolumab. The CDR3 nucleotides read TGTGCCAGCAGCCCGACAGGGTCCGTATATACGCAGTATTTT. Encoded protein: CASSPTGSVYTQYF.